This TCR beta chain was sequenced during a study of control samples from healthy donors and cancer patients. Assay used: immunoSEQ multiplex PCR; TCRdb lists only in-frame clones, some missing. The table includes some 130,000 clones, 80% to 95% detected once. The CDR3 covers 13 residues. Trimming left V 3 bases short and J 6 bases short, with 11 bases between. The sequence was collected from a woman between 45 and 65 years old in good health. This chain links TRBV12-3 or TRBV12-4 with TRBJ1-1, with D uncertain. Input material: blood. CDR3 DNA: TGTGCCAGCAGTTTTGTTCGTGGTGCTGAAGCTTTCTTT. It yields the protein CASSFVRGAEAFF.